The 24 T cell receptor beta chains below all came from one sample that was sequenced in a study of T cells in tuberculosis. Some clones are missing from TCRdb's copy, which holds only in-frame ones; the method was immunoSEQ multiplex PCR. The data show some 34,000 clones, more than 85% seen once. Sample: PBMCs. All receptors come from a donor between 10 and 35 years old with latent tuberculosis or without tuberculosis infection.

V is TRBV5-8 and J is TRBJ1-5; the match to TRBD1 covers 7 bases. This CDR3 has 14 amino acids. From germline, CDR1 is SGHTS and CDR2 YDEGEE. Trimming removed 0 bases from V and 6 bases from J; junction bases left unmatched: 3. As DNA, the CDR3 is TGTGCCAGCAGCTTGGACAGGGGAAGTCAGCCCCAGCATTTT. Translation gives CASSLDRGSQPQHF.

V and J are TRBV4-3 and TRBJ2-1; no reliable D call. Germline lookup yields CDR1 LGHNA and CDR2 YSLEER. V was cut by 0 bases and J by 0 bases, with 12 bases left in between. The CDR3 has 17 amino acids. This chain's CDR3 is CASSQDNPSSSYNEQFF. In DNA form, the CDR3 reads TGCGCCAGCAGCCAAGATAACCCGTCCAGCTCCTACAATGAGCAGTTCTTC.

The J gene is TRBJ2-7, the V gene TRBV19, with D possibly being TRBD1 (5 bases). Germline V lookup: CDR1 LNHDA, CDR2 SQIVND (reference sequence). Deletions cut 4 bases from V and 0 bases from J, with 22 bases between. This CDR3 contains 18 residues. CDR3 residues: CASSTKYSRQSYSYEQYF. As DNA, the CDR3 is TGTGCCAGTAGTACCAAATACTCAAGACAGAGTTACTCCTACGAGCAGTACTTC. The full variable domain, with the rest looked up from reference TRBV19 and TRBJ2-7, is DGGITQSPKYLFRKEGQNVTLSCEQNLNHDAMYWYRQDPGQGLRLIYYSQIVNDFQKGDIAEGYSVSREKKESFPLTVTSAQKNPTAFYLCASSTKYSRQSYSYEQYFGPGTRLTVT.

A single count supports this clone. The CDR3 sequence: CASSPRTGGTENIQYF. The CDR3 nucleotides are TGTGCCAGCTCACCTCGGACAGGGGGGACTGAAAACATTCAGTACTTC. The genes are TRBV18 and TRBJ2-4; TRBD1 matches at 10 bases. The CDR3 spans 16 residues. Losses at the gene ends were 3 bases for V and 5 bases for J; bases not matched to a gene: 7. The germline gives CDR1 KGHSH, CDR2 LQKENI. The full variable domain, with the rest looked up from reference TRBV18 and TRBJ2-4, is NAGVMQNPRHLVRRRGQEARLRCSPMKGHSHVYWYRQLPEEGLKFMVYLQKENIIDESGMPKERFSAEFPKEGPSILRIQQVVRGDSAAYFCASSPRTGGTENIQYFGAGTRLSVL.

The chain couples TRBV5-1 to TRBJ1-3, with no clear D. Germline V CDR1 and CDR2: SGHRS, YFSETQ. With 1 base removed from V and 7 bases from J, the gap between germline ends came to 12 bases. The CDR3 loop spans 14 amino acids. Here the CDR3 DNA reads TGCGCCAGCAGCTTGTTCGGTAGCTTCAACACCATATATTTT. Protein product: CASSLFGSFNTIYF.

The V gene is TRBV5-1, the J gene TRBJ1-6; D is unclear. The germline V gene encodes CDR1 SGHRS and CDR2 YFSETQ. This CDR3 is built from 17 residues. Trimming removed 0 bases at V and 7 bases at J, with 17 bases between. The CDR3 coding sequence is TGCGCCAGCAGCTTGGCCGCCTGGAGACGGATAAATTCACCCCTCCACTTT. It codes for CASSLAAWRRINSPLHF. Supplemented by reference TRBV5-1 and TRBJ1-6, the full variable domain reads KAGVTQTPRYLIKTRGQQVTLSCSPISGHRSVSWYQQTPGQGLQFLFEYFSETQRNKGNFPGRFSGRQFSNSRSEMNVSTLELGDSALYLCASSLAAWRRINSPLHFGNGTRLTVT.

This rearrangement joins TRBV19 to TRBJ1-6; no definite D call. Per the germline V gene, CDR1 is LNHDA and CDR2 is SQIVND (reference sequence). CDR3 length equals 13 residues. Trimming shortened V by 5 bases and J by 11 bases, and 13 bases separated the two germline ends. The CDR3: CASSEDPGTPLHF. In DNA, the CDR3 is TGTGCCAGTAGTGAAGACCCCGGGACACCCCTCCACTTT. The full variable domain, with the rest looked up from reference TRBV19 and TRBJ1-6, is DGGITQSPKYLFRKEGQNVTLSCEQNLNHDAMYWYRQDPGQGLRLIYYSQIVNDFQKGDIAEGYSVSREKKESFPLTVTSAQKNPTAFYLCASSEDPGTPLHFGNGTRLTVT.

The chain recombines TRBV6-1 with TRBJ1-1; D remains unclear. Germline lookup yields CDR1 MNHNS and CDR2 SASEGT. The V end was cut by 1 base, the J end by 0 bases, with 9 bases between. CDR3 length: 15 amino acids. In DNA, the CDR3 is TGTGCCAGCAGTGAAGTCGTGAGCCTGAACACTGAAGCTTTCTTT. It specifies CASSEVVSLNTEAFF.

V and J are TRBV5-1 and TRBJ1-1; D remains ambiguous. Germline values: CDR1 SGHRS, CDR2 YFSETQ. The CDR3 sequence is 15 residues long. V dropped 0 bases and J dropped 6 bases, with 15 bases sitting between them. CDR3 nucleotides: TGCGCCAGCAGCTTGGATCGTCTCGGGAGGGCTGAAGCTTTCTTT. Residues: CASSLDRLGRAEAFF.

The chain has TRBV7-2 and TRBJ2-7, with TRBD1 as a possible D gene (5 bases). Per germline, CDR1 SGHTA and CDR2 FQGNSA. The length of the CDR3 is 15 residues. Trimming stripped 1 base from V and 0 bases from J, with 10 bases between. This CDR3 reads CASSLEGHNSYEQYF. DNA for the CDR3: TGTGCCAGCAGCTTAGAAGGACATAACTCCTACGAGCAGTACTTC. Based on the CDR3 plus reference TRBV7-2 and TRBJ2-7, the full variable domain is GAGVSQSPSNKVTEKGKDVELRCDPISGHTALYWYRQSLGQGLEFLIYFQGNSAPDKSGLPSDRFSAERTGGSVSTLTIQRTQQEDSAVYLCASSLEGHNSYEQYFGPGTRLTVT.

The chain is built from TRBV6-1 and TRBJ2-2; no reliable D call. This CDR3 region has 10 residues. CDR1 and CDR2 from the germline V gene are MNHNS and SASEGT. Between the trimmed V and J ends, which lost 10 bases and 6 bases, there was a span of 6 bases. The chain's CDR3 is CATRSGELFF. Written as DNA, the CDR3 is TGTGCCACCCGGTCCGGGGAGCTGTTTTTT.

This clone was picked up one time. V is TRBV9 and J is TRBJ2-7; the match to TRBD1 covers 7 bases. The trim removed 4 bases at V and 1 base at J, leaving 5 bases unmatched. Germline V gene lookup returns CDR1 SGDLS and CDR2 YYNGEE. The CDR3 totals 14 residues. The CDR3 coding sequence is TGTGCCAGCAGCCTACAGGGGCATTCCTACGAGCAGTACTTC. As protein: CASSLQGHSYEQYF.

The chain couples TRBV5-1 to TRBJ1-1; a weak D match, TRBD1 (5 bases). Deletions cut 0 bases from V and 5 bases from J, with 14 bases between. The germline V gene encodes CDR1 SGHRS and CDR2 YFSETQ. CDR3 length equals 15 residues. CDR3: CASSLEGVRLTEAFF. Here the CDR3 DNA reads TGCGCCAGCAGCTTGGAAGGGGTCCGTCTTACTGAAGCTTTCTTT.

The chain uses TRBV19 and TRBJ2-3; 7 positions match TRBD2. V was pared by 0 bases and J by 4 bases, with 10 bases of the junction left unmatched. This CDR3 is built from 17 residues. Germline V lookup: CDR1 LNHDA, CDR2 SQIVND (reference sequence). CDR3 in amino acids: CASSIDVSGRPADTQYF. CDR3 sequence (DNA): TGTGCCAGTAGTATAGATGTTAGCGGGCGGCCAGCAGATACGCAGTATTTT.

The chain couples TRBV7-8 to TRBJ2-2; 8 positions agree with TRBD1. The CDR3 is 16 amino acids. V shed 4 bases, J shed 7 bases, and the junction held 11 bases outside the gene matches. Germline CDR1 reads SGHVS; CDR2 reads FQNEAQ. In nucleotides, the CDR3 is TGTGCCAGCAGCTGGGCGGCAGGGGGCGCGGGCGGGGAGCTGTTTTTT. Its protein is CASSWAAGGAGGELFF.

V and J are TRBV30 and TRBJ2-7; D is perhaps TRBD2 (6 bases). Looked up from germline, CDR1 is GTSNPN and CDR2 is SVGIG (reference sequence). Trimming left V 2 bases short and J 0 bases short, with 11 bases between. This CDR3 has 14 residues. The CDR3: CAWSLVGGSYEQYF. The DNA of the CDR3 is TGTGCCTGGAGTCTAGTCGGGGGCTCCTACGAGCAGTACTTC.

For the CDR3, the DNA is TGTGCCAGCAGCGTTGGGGGGACAGGGGGCTATGGCTACACCTTC. It codes for CASSVGGTGGYGYTF. The chain uses TRBV9 and TRBJ1-2; 11 bases map to TRBD1. The CDR3 runs to 15 residues. Germline-derived CDR1 and CDR2 are SGDLS and YYNGEE. V was clipped by 2 bases and J by 4 bases; unmatched bases: 4.

CDR3 in amino acids: CASSQELGLANYGYTF. The CDR3 DNA follows: TGCGCCAGCAGCCAAGAATTGGGGCTGGCTAACTATGGCTACACCTTC. The chain couples TRBV4-1 to TRBJ1-2; a possible D gene is TRBD1 (5 bases). The CDR3 has 16 residues. Germline V gives CDR1 MGHRA, CDR2 YSYEKL. V shed 0 bases and J shed 0 bases, with 11 bases lying between them.

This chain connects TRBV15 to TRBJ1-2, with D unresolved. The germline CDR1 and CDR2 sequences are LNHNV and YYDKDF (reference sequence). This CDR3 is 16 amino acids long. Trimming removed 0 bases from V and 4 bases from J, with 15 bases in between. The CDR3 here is CATSRDGAGRIYGYTF. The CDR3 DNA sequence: TGTGCCACCAGCAGAGATGGTGCGGGGAGAATCTATGGCTACACCTTC.

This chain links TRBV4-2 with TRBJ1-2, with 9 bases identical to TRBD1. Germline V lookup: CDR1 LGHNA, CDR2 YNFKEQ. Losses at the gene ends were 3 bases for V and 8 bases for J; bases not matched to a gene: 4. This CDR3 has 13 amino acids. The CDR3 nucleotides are TGTGCCAGCAGCCAGGGACAGGGTCCGGGCTACACCTTC. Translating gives CASSQGQGPGYTF.

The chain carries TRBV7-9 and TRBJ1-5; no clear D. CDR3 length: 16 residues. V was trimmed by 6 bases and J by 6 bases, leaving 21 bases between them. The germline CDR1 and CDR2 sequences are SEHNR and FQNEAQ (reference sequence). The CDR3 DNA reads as TGTGCCAGCAGGGTGGGAGGGAGGATGGAAGCTCAGCCCCAGCATTTT. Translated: CASRVGGRMEAQPQHF.

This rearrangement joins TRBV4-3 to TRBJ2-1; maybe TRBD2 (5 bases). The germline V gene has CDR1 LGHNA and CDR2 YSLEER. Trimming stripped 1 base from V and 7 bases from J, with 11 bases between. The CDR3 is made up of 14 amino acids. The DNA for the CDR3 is TGCGCCAGCAGCCAAGGAGGGTTAGAGAATGAGCAGTTCTTC. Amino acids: CASSQGGLENEQFF.

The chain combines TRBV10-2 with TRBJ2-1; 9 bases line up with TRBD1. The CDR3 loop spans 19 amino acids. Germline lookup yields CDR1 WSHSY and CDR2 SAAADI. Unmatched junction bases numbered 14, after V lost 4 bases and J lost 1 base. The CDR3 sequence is CASSGDRDLTSASYNEQFF. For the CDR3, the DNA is TGCGCCAGCAGTGGGGACAGGGACCTAACTAGCGCGTCCTACAATGAGCAGTTCTTC.

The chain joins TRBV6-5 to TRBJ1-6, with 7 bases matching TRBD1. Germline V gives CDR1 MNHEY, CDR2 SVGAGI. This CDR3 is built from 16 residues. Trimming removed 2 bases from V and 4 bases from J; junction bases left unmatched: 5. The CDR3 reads CASSYGTETYNSPLHF. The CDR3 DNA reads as TGTGCCAGCAGTTACGGGACAGAGACATATAATTCACCCCTCCACTTT.